The next 20 T cell receptor beta chains were all read from a single sample in a study of T-cell memory formation after mild COVID-19 (dated by TCRdb to the early 2020s). The library was built by means of 5' RACE. Sequencing took place on an Illumina NovaSeq 6000. TCRdb ran its own pipeline on the public reads, namely fastp trimming at Q25 and MiXCR clone calling, and kept in-frame beta chains. Rows are combined by CDR3 protein, so each entry shows the most common genes and DNA. The sample profile shows some 120,000 distinct CDR3 sequences; about 16% of them were found once. The ten largest account for around 13% of the sample. Source material: PBMCs or a T cell subset sorted from them (not recorded which). The receptors were gathered from an adult woman who had mild COVID-19 (a few samples of this study predate the infection). The sample titles of this study are shuffled in the database, so cell type and time point are left out; the donor was told from shared clones.

This clonotype showed up just a few times. The gene calls are TRBV6-5 and TRBJ1-2; 7 bases align to TRBD1. In germline, CDR1 is MNHEY, CDR2 SVGAGI. V shed 1 base, J shed 5 bases, and the junction held 10 bases outside the gene matches. The CDR3 has 16 amino acids. CDR3 DNA: TGTGCCAGCAGTTACTTCCCTATCTCGACAGGGTATGGCTACACCTTC. Encoded protein: CASSYFPISTGYGYTF.

The chain combines TRBV28 with TRBJ2-1; 7 bases agree with TRBD1. CDR1 and CDR2 (germline): MDHEN, SYDVKM. The CDR3 is 12 amino acids. V lost 6 bases to trimming and J lost 9 bases; unmatched junction nucleotides: 5. The CDR3 sequence: CASSLTGSEQFF. CDR3 DNA sequence: TGTGCCAGCAGCTTGACAGGGAGTGAGCAGTTCTTC.

The chain couples TRBV29-1 to TRBJ2-2, with TRBD2 identical over 15 bases. V lost 7 bases and J lost 1; bases outside the gene matches: 4. CDR3 length equals 16 residues. CDR1 and CDR2 from the germline V gene are SQVTM and ANQGSEA. CDR3 nucleotides: TGCAGCGCAGGGACTAGCGGGGGGAAGAACACCGGGGAGCTGTTTTTT. It yields the protein CSAGTSGGKNTGELFF.

The V and J genes are TRBV29-1 and TRBJ2-7; 7 bases align to TRBD2. The CDR3 spans 12 residues. Germline V gene sequence: CDR1 SQVTM, CDR2 ANQGSEA. V lost 6 bases and J lost 2; bases outside the gene matches: 4. CDR3 amino acids: CSVVAGPYEQYF. CDR3 nucleotides: TGCAGCGTCGTAGCGGGTCCCTACGAGCAGTACTTC.

The chain uses TRBV7-2 and TRBJ2-3; 7 nucleotides line up with TRBD2. The CDR3 extends over 14 amino acids. The V and J ends lost 8 bases and 4 bases, in that order; junction bases with no gene match: 9. Germline loops: CDR1 SGHTA, CDR2 FQGNSA. Here the CDR3 DNA reads TGTGCCAGCCGTCGGGACTATAGTGCAGATACGCAGTATTTT. Translated, it gives CASRRDYSADTQYF. Together with reference TRBV7-2 and TRBJ2-3, the CDR3 gives the full variable domain: GAGVSQSPSNKVTEKGKDVELRCDPISGHTALYWYRQSLGQGLEFLIYFQGNSAPDKSGLPSDRFSAERTGGSVSTLTIQRTQQEDSAVYLCASRRDYSADTQYFGPGTRLTVL.

This rearrangement joins TRBV3-1 to TRBJ1-3; tentative D call: TRBD1 (5 bases). CDR3 length: 15 residues. V was clipped by 3 bases and J by 0 bases, with 9 bases between them. CDR1 is LGHDT and CDR2 is YNNKEL in the germline V gene (reference sequence). The CDR3, as DNA: TGTGCCAGCAGCCAGGGGGGTCGCTCTGGAAACACCATATATTTT. Encoded protein: CASSQGGRSGNTIYF.

The rearrangement joins TRBV18 to TRBJ2-5; tentatively, D is TRBD1 (6 bases). V was clipped by 2 bases and J by 5 bases, with 12 bases between them. Germline CDR1 reads KGHSH; CDR2 reads LQKENI. The CDR3 covers 14 residues. CDR3 residues: CASSPTGKGETQYF. CDR3 DNA sequence: TGTGCCAGCTCACCAACAGGGAAGGGGGAGACCCAGTACTTC.

The chain employs TRBV12-3 or TRBV12-4 and TRBJ2-7; 11 positions agree with TRBD2. The CDR3 extends over 16 amino acids. V was clipped by 4 bases and J by 6 bases; unmatched bases: 11. This CDR3 reads CASSSHLALAGVEQYF. The CDR3 coding sequence is TGTGCCAGCAGTTCCCACCTGGCACTAGCGGGGGTCGAGCAGTACTTC.

This clonotype has just a few counts. The chain is built from TRBV7-3 and TRBJ1-1, with 8 bases identical to TRBD1. The germline CDR1 and CDR2 sequences are SGHTA and FQGTGA. The CDR3 totals 16 residues. V was pared by 4 bases and J by 2 bases, with 9 bases of the junction left unmatched. Here the CDR3 reads CASSSGGQALNTEAFF. The CDR3 DNA sequence: TGTGCCAGCAGCTCTGGGGGACAGGCCCTTAACACTGAAGCTTTCTTT.

This clonotype has just a few counts. V and J are TRBV6-5 and TRBJ2-7; D remains ambiguous. Germline values: CDR1 MNHEY, CDR2 SVGAGI. The CDR3 spans 13 residues. Trimming shortened V by 5 bases and J by 3 bases, and 11 bases separated the two germline ends. The CDR3 here is CASSANLNYEQYF. CDR3 coding DNA: TGTGCCAGCAGTGCGAACCTAAACTACGAGCAGTACTTC.

This clonotype was counted only a few times. J is TRBJ2-3 and V is TRBV7-6; D unresolved. The CDR3 is 13 amino acids. Trimming cost V 4 bases and J 0 bases, with 5 bases left between them. From germline, CDR1 is SGHVS and CDR2 FNYEAQ. The CDR3 coding sequence is TGTGCCAGCAGCTACACTAGCACAGATACGCAGTATTTT. This encodes CASSYTSTDTQYF.

In DNA, the CDR3 is TGCAGCGTTGCCGGGGGGGCCCGCACTGGCTACACCTTC. Translation gives CSVAGGARTGYTF. This chain connects TRBV29-1 to TRBJ1-2, with D possibly matching TRBD1 (6 bases). The germline gives CDR1 SQVTM, CDR2 ANQGSEA. The ends were cut back, 4 bases at V and 7 bases at J, with 16 bases in the middle. There are 13 residues in the CDR3.

This clonotype was counted a few times. The rearrangement joins TRBV12-3 or TRBV12-4 to TRBJ2-3; TRBD2 aligns across 7 bases. The CDR3 sequence is 16 residues long. The V and J ends lost 5 bases and 0 bases, in that order; junction bases with no gene match: 8. In nucleotides, the CDR3 is TGTGCCAGCAGTCCACGACTAGCAGCTAGCACAGATACGCAGTATTTT. Translated, it gives CASSPRLAASTDTQYF.

This clonotype was picked up one time. The V gene is TRBV12-3 or TRBV12-4, the J gene TRBJ1-5; D gene unclear. The CDR3 contains 14 residues. V was cut by 5 bases and J by 7 bases, with 15 bases left in between. CDR3: CASSAAVVSQPQHF. The CDR3 bases are TGTGCCAGCAGTGCCGCGGTTGTTTCACAGCCCCAGCATTTT.

This chain joins TRBV20-1 and TRBJ2-7; D not resolved. The V end was cut by 1 base, the J end by 0 bases, with 7 bases between. This CDR3 is built from 13 residues. Looked up from germline, CDR1 is DFQATT and CDR2 is SNEGSKA (reference sequence). CDR3 sequence reads: CSARARRSYEQYF. The DNA of the CDR3 is TGCAGTGCTAGAGCCAGACGCTCCTACGAGCAGTACTTC.

Only a few counts were recorded for this clonotype. The chain combines TRBV24-1 with TRBJ2-3; no clear D gene. Germline V gene data show CDR1 as KGHDR and CDR2 as SFDVKD. V was clipped by 4 bases and J by 3 bases, with 13 bases between them. This CDR3 comprises 15 residues. The CDR3 nucleotides read TGTGCCACCAGTGAGCGAGGACGAGAAACAGATACGCAGTATTTT. Translating it yields CATSERGRETDTQYF.

Comment on this clonotype: Being one base from a much bigger clone, this may be a read error. This chain links TRBV5-1 with TRBJ2-1; D is possibly TRBD1 or TRBD2 (5 bases each). The CDR3 contains 15 residues. V lost 4 bases and J 1 base, leaving 12 bases between the germline ends. The germline gives CDR1 SGHRS, CDR2 YFSETQ. The CDR3 loop reads CASSAGAGSYNEQFF. The CDR3 DNA reads as TGCGCCAGCAGCGCCGGGGCAGGATCCTACAATGAGCAGTTCTTC.

In its sample, this clonotype was seen many times. This rearrangement joins TRBV12-3 or TRBV12-4 to TRBJ2-3; unclear D gene. This CDR3 spans 11 amino acids. V was clipped by 5 bases and J by 5 bases, with 5 bases between them. This CDR3 is CASSLIDTQYF. Written as DNA, the CDR3 is TGTGCCAGCAGTCTCATAGATACGCAGTATTTT.

The rearrangement joins TRBV13 to TRBJ2-7, with 12 bases aligning to TRBD2. Germline CDR1 and CDR2: PRHDT and FYEKMQ (reference sequence). The trim removed 4 bases at V and 3 bases at J, leaving 7 bases unmatched. The CDR3 is 16 residues long. The CDR3 DNA reads TGTGCCAGCAGCTCTCTAGCGGGAGGGGGTCGCTACGAGCAGTACTTC. It yields the protein CASSSLAGGGRYEQYF.

The chain uses TRBV4-3 and TRBJ2-7; 9 bases map to TRBD2. The CDR3 covers 15 residues. Looked up from germline, CDR1 is LGHNA and CDR2 is YSLEER. Losses at the gene ends were 1 base for V and 6 bases for J; bases not matched to a gene: 7. DNA for the CDR3: TGCGCCAGCAGCCAAGGTAGTAGCGGGAGAGGCGAGCAGTACTTC. Translation: CASSQGSSGRGEQYF.